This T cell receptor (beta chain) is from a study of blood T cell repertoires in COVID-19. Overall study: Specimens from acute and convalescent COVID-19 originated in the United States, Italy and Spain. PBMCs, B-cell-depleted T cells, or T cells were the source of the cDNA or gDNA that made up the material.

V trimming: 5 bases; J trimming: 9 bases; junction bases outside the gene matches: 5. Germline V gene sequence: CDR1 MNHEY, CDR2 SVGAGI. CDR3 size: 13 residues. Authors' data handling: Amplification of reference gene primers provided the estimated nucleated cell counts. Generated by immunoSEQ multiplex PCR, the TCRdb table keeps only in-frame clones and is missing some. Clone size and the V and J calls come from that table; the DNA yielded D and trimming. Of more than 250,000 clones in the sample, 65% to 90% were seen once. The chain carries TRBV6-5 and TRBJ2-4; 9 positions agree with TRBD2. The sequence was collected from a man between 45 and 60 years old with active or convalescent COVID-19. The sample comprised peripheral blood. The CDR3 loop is CASSQGLASIQYF. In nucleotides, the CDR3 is TGTGCCAGCAGTCAGGGACTAGCTAGCATTCAGTACTTC.